This TCR beta chain was retrieved from a study of T cells after posttransplantation cyclophosphamide. Whole-study results and caveats: Blood and skin or GI T cell repertoires showed limited TRB overlap. Recipient CMV seropositivity and CMV reactivation strongly tracked TRB clonality. Donor-recipient repertoire similarity was low at 1-2 months, rising over year one.

Method: immunoSEQ multiplex PCR; TCRdb's copy keeps in-frame clones and lacks some. The table records about 21,000 clones, 80% to 90% of them present only once. Control samples came 1 year after myeloablative marrow transplants with methotrexate plus calcineurin inhibitor. The CDR3 loop spans 15 amino acids. Trimming removed 1 base at V and 4 bases at J, with 12 bases between. Germline CDR1 and CDR2: SGHTS and YDEGEE. As to this clone: Its target is unknown.

The sequenced sample was PBMCs, obtained just over 350 days after allogeneic stem cell transplant with calcineurin inhibitor and methotrexate. This chain joins TRBV5-8 and TRBJ1-5; a weak D match, TRBD1 (6 bases). This sequence originates from a female patient in her 30s who received an allogeneic stem cell transplant from an unrelated donor, was CMV-positive, and had acute and chronic GVHD. Some T cells may originate from the graft donor. The DNA for the CDR3 is TGTGCCAGCAGCTTGCGTCGGACAGAAAATCAGCCCCAGCATTTT. This encodes CASSLRRTENQPQHF.